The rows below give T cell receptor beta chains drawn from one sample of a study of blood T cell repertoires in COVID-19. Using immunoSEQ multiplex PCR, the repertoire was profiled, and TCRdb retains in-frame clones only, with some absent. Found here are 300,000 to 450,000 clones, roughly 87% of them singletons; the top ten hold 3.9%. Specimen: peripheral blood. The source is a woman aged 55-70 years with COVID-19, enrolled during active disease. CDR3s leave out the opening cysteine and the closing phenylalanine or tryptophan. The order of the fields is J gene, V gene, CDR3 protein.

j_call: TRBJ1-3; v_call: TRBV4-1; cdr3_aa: ASSQGLGDSGNTIY
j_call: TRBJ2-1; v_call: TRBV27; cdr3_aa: ASSLLGATYNEQF
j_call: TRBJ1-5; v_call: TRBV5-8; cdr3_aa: ASRPDRGGNQPQH
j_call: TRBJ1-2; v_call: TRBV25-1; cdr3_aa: ASSSDGGAFYGYT
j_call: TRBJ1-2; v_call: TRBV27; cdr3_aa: ASSPTGGAAGYT
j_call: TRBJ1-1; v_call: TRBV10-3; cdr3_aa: AINTRGGTEAF
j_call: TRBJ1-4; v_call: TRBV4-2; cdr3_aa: ASSQDLRATNEKLF
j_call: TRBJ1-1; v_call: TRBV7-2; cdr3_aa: ASSLVGRNTEAF
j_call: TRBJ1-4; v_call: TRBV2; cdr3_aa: ASKGNGPQF
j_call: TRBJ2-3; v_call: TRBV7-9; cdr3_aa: ASSLAGALDTQY
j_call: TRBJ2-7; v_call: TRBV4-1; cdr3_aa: ASSQTGQTYSHYEQY
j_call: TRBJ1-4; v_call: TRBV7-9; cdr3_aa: ASSTGTGGEKLF
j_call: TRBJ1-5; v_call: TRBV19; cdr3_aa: ATNFGNQPQH
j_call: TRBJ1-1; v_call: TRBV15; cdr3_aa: ATSRPLQGSTAF
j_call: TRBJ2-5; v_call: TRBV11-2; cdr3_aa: ASSLGFKGWQETQY
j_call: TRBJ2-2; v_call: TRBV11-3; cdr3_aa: ASSFESGRTGELF
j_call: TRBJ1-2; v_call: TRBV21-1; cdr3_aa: ASPYET